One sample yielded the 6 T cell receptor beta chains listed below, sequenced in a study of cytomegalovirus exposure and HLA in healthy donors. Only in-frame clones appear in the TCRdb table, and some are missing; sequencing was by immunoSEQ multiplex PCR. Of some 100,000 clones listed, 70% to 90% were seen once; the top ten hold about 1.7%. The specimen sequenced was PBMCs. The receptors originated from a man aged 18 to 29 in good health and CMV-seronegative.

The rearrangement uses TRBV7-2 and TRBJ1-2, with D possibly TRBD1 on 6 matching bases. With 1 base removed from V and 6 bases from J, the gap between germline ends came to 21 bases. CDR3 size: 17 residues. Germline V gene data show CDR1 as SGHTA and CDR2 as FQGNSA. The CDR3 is CASSLEFEDRLFDGYTF. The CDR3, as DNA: TGTGCCAGCAGCTTAGAATTCGAAGACAGGCTGTTCGATGGCTACACCTTC.

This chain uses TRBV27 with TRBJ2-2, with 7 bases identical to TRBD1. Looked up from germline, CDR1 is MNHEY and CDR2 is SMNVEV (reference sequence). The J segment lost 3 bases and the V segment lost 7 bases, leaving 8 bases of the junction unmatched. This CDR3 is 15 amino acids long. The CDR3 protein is CASTLRDSYTGELFF. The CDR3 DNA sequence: TGTGCCAGCACTCTCCGGGACAGCTACACCGGGGAGCTGTTTTTT.

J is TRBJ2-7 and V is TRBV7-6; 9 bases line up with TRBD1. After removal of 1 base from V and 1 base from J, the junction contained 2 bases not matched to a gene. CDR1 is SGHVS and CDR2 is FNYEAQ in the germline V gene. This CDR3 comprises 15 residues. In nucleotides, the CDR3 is TGTGCCAGCAGCTTAGGACAGGGGGGTTCCTACGAGCAGTACTTC. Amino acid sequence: CASSLGQGGSYEQYF.

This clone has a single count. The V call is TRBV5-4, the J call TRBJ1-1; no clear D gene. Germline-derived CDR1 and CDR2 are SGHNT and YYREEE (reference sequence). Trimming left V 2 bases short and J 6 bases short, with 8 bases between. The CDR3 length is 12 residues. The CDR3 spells CASSLWAAEAFF. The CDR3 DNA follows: TGTGCCAGCAGCTTATGGGCCGCTGAAGCTTTCTTT.

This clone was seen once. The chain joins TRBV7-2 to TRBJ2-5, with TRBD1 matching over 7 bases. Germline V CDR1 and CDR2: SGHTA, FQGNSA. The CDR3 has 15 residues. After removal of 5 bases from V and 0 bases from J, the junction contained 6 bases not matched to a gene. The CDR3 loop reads CASSNGQAYQETQYF. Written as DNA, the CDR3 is TGTGCCAGCAGCAACGGACAGGCCTACCAAGAGACCCAGTACTTC.

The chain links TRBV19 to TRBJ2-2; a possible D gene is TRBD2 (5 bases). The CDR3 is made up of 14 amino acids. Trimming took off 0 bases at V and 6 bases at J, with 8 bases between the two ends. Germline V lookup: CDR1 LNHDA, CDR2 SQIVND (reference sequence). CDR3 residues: CASSIERASGELFF. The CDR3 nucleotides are TGTGCCAGTAGTATAGAGAGGGCCTCCGGGGAGCTGTTTTTT.